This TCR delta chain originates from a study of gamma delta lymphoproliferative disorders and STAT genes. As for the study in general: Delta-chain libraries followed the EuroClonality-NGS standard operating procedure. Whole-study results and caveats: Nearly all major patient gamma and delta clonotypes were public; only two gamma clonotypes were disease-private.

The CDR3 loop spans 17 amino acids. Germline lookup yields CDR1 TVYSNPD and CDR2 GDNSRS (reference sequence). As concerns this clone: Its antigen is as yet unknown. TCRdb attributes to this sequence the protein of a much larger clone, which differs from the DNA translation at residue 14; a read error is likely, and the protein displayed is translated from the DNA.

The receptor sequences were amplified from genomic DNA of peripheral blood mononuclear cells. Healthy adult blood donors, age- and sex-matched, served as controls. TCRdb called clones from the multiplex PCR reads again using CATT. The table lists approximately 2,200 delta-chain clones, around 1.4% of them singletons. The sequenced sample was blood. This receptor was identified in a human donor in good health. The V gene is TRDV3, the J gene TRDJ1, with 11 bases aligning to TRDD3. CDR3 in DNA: TGTGCCTTCAACCCCTCCTCCGACTGGGGGATAGGCGATAACCTCATCTTT. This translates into CAFNPSSDWGIGDNLIF. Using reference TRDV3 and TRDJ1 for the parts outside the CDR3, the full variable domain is CDKVTQSSPDQTVASGSEVVLLCTYDTVYSNPDLFWYRIRPDYSFQFVFYGDNSRSEGADFTQGRFSVKHILTQKAFHLVISPVRTEDSATYYCAFNPSSDWGIGDNLIFGKGTRVTVEP.